This TCR beta chain emerged from a study of regulatory T cells in long-lasting Graves disease. Regarding the study as a whole: Persistent disease was characterized by preferential usage of TRBV28, TRBJ1-2 and TRBJ2-5. Lower TCR diversity characterized persistent Graves' patients relative to newly diagnosed patients.

Time point of the sample: newly diagnosed GD, antithyroid drugs for less than 3 months. PBMC RNA was the source of the TCR library. This clonotype was found many times. Its specificity is unknown. With iRepertoire HTBI primers and Arm-PCR of CDR3 regions, TCR beta libraries were built. TCRdb fed the multiplex PCR reads into MiXCR, producing one record per CDR3 protein. The sample consists of roughly 560,000 distinct CDR3 sequences, about 11% of them appearing once. Trimming shortened V by 7 bases and J by 0 bases, and 8 bases separated the two germline ends. The CDR3 sequence is 13 residues long. Germline-derived CDR1 and CDR2 are SNHLY and FYNNEI. The data were also submitted as part of a second study, on T cells in Graves' hyperthyroidism and ophthalmopathy. This second study notes: Most thyroid-expanded clonotypes above 0.001 were also found in blood.

Sample: peripheral blood mononuclear cells (PBMCs), taken at new diagnosis, from a patient treated with antithyroid drugs. The clonotype was recovered from a woman aged 30 to 39 with Graves disease. This sequence joins TRBV2 and TRBJ2-3, with D maybe TRBD2 (6 bases). The CDR3 region has the DNA TGTGCCAGCAAGGGGACTAGCACAGATACGCAGTATTTT. This translates into CASKGTSTDTQYF. The full variable domain, in which reference TRBV2 and TRBJ2-3 provide the parts outside the CDR3, is EPEVTQTPSHQVTQMGQEVILRCVPISNHLYFYWYRQILGQKVEFLVSFYNNEISEKSEIFDDQFSVERPDGSNFTLKIRSTKLEDSAMYFCASKGTSTDTQYFGPGTRLTVL.